Listed below are T cell receptor beta chains from one sample, sequenced in a study of T cell repertoires and HLA-DP antigens. Data came from immunoSEQ multiplex PCR; TCRdb stores just in-frame clones and leaves some out. The table lists tens of thousands of clones, roughly 75% of them singletons. These TCRs' antigens remain unknown. Sample: CD4+ T cells from PBMCs. These receptors all stem from a man aged 60-69 years in good health and CMV-seronegative. Both conserved end residues are part of each CDR3. Fields, in order: CDR3 length, J gene, clone size, V gene, D gene, CDR3 DNA, CDR3 protein. A D gene is named only where the DNA matches it firmly. Clone size appears in some rows only: once, few, many, or a class for an expanded clone.

14 TRBJ1-2 medium-sized TRBV14 - TGTGCCAGCAGCCCAGTTACAGGGACCTATGGCTACACCTTC CASSPVTGTYGYTF
13 TRBJ2-3 once TRBV6-1 - TGTGCCAGCAGTGAAGTTGGGACAGATACGCAGTATTTT CASSEVGTDTQYF
18 TRBJ2-1 - TRBV10-1 TRBD2 TGCGCCAGCAGTGAGTCGGGACTAGCGGGGGTTCACACCAATGAGCAGTTCTTC CASSESGLAGVHTNEQFF
14 TRBJ1-6 few TRBV7-2 - TGTGCCAGCAGCTTCTCTGGGGTTAATTCACCCCTCCACTTT CASSFSGVNSPLHF
14 TRBJ1-1 - TRBV12-5 - TGTGCTAGTGGTCTAAGGGGGGGGGACACTGAAGCTTTCTTT CASGLRGGDTEAFF
13 TRBJ1-1 - TRBV5-1 - TGCGCCAGCAGCTTGGAAGTGAACACTGAAGCTTTCTTT CASSLEVNTEAFF
15 TRBJ1-5 - TRBV19 - TGTGCCAGTAGTACCCAGGGTGGGCGCAATCAGCCCCAGCATTTT CASSTQGGRNQPQHF
15 TRBJ2-6 many TRBV7-9 - TGTGCCAGCAGCCTAACAGTCTCTGGGGCCAACGTCCTGACTTTC CASSLTVSGANVLTF
13 TRBJ1-5 - TRBV19 - TGTGCCAGTAGTGGGGGGGGTAATCAGCCCCAGCATTTT CASSGGGNQPQHF
14 TRBJ1-1 - TRBV5-1 TRBD1 TGCGCCAGCAGCTGGGGACAGGGCTCGGCTGAAGCTTTCTTT CASSWGQGSAEAFF
16 TRBJ2-3 - TRBV6-5 - TGTGCCAGCAGTTACTCTCCGACAGGCTTCACAGATACGCAGTATTTT CASSYSPTGFTDTQYF
15 TRBJ1-1 few TRBV7-2 - TGTGCCAGCAGCCCCGGACGGGAATGGAACACTGAAGCTTTCTTT CASSPGREWNTEAFF
14 TRBJ2-3 - TRBV6-5 - TGTGCCAGCCGGACCGGACGAGAGACAGATACGCAGTATTTT CASRTGRETDTQYF
14 TRBJ1-5 - TRBV6-1 TRBD1 TGTGCCAGCAGTAGACAGGGTGGCAATCAGCCCCAGCATTTT CASSRQGGNQPQHF
13 TRBJ1-5 once TRBV15 - TGTGCCACCAGCAGTGGACAGTATCAGCCCCAGCATTTT CATSSGQYQPQHF
13 TRBJ2-1 - TRBV4-2 - TGTGCCAGCAGCCTCGAGAGGGGTAATGAGCAGTTCTTC CASSLERGNEQFF
16 TRBJ2-1 - TRBV11-3 - TGTGCCAGCAGCCCAGGAGGGCAGGGTCGGCACAATGAGCAGTTCTTC CASSPGGQGRHNEQFF
14 TRBJ2-1 - TRBV29-1 - TGCAGCCTTCGCCCGGGGACCAGCTACAATGAGCAGTTCTTC CSLRPGTSYNEQFF
15 TRBJ2-5 - TRBV7-9 TRBD1 TGTGCCAGCAGCTTAGGGGCAGGGGGTAGAGAGACCCAGTACTTC CASSLGAGGRETQYF
14 TRBJ2-6 - TRBV5-4 - TGTGCCAGCAGCTTTTCTGCCGGGGCCAACGTCCTGACTTTC CASSFSAGANVLTF
14 TRBJ1-1 - TRBV19 - TGTGCCAGTAGTATAGCTTGGGGGTCGACTGAAGCTTTCTTT CASSIAWGSTEAFF
12 TRBJ2-1 once TRBV4-1 - TGCGCCAGCAGCCCTGGCCCCAATGAGCAGTTCTTC CASSPGPNEQFF
17 TRBJ2-5 - TRBV19 TRBD2 TGTGCCAGTAGTATACGTGGGACTAGCGGGAATAGAGAGACCCAGTACTTC CASSIRGTSGNRETQYF
14 TRBJ2-7 - TRBV19 TRBD1 TGTGCCAGTAGTATAGGGACAGGGCTCGGCGAGCAGTACTTC CASSIGTGLGEQYF
14 TRBJ1-1 - TRBV7-3 - TGTGCCAGCAGCCTGGCGGGGCAGAACACTGAAGCTTTCTTT CASSLAGQNTEAFF
14 TRBJ2-4 - TRBV7-2 - TGTGCCAGCAGCTTAACCGTAGCCAAAAACATTCAGTACTTC CASSLTVAKNIQYF
14 TRBJ1-2 - TRBV4-1 TRBD1 TGCGCCAGCAGCCGCCCGGGACAGAAATATGGCTACACCTTC CASSRPGQKYGYTF
15 TRBJ2-2 - TRBV27 - TGTGCCAGCACCCAACAGGGCCGGCACACCGGGGAGCTGTTTTTT CASTQQGRHTGELFF
14 TRBJ1-2 - TRBV27 TRBD1 TGTGCCAGCAGGGAACAGGGGGCGTCCTATGGCTACACCTTC CASREQGASYGYTF
12 TRBJ2-1 - TRBV7-8 - TGTGCCAGCAGCTTAATCCTCAATGAGCAGTTCTTC CASSLILNEQFF
16 TRBJ1-4 once TRBV5-1 TRBD1 TGCGCCAGCAGGGTTGGGACAGACCGACCTAATGAAAAACTGTTTTTT CASRVGTDRPNEKLFF
17 TRBJ1-2 - TRBV5-1 TRBD1 TGCGCCAGCAGCGGGGGACAGGGGCCCCTCCTTAACTATGGCTACACCTTC CASSGGQGPLLNYGYTF
12 TRBJ2-2 - TRBV6-1 - TGTGCCAGCGCGGGACAGACCGGGGAGCTGTTTTTT CASAGQTGELFF
13 TRBJ2-3 - TRBV5-5 - TGTGCCAGCAGCTTGGGGAGGGAAGATACGCAGTATTTT CASSLGREDTQYF
15 TRBJ1-3 - TRBV2 - TGTGCCAGCTGTCTGGGGGCACCCACTGGAAACACCATATATTTT CASCLGAPTGNTIYF